These T cell receptor beta chains were read from a single sample in a study of siplizumab effects on memory and regulatory T cells. Some clones are missing from TCRdb's copy, which holds only in-frame ones; the method was immunoSEQ multiplex PCR. The data contain 20,000 to 30,000 clones, 80% to 90% of them singletons. Sequencing was carried out using memory CD4+ T cells sorted from blood. The origin of the receptors is a human donor in good health. Each CDR3 is given with its conserved first and last residue. Each record gives: V gene, J gene, clone size, D gene, CDR3 DNA, CDR3 protein. A D gene is named only where the DNA matches it firmly. Clone size is stated in some rows and not others, as once, few, many or a class when expanded.

v_call: TRBV6-5; j_call: TRBJ2-1; clone_size: NA; d_call: NA; cdr3_nt: TGTGCCAGCTGGTCCCCCCGGGAGCAGTTCTTC; cdr3_aa: CASWSPREQFF
v_call: TRBV7-2; j_call: TRBJ2-1; clone_size: NA; d_call: NA; cdr3_nt: TGTGCCAGCAGCCCAGTGGGGAGCAATGAGCAGTTCTTC; cdr3_aa: CASSPVGSNEQFF
v_call: TRBV11-2; j_call: TRBJ2-4; clone_size: NA; d_call: NA; cdr3_nt: TGTGCCAGCAGCTTAGGAGTAGGGTTAGCCAAAAACATTCAGTACTTC; cdr3_aa: CASSLGVGLAKNIQYF
v_call: TRBV19; j_call: TRBJ1-5; clone_size: NA; d_call: NA; cdr3_nt: TGTGCCAGTAGCCCTAGGAACAATCAGCCCCAGCATTTT; cdr3_aa: CASSPRNNQPQHF
v_call: TRBV4-1; j_call: TRBJ2-3; clone_size: NA; d_call: TRBD2; cdr3_nt: TGCGCCAGCAGCCATCGCGGGACTAGCGGGCCCCGAATAGGCACAGATACGCAGTATTTT; cdr3_aa: CASSHRGTSGPRIGTDTQYF
v_call: TRBV19; j_call: TRBJ1-4; clone_size: NA; d_call: NA; cdr3_nt: TGTGCCAGTAGTATCGGACAGACTAATGAAAAACTGTTTTTT; cdr3_aa: CASSIGQTNEKLFF
v_call: TRBV28; j_call: TRBJ1-1; clone_size: NA; d_call: TRBD1; cdr3_nt: TGTGCCAGCAGTGGGGTGGAGGGGGCGGGGAGCACTGAAGCTTTCTTT; cdr3_aa: CASSGVEGAGSTEAFF
v_call: TRBV11-3; j_call: TRBJ2-5; clone_size: NA; d_call: NA; cdr3_nt: TGTGCCAGCAGCTTAGGATTCGAGAGGCGGGAGACCCAGTACTTC; cdr3_aa: CASSLGFERRETQYF
v_call: TRBV18; j_call: TRBJ2-3; clone_size: once; d_call: NA; cdr3_nt: TGTGCCAGCTCACCCCAATCTAGCACAGATACGCAGTATTTT; cdr3_aa: CASSPQSSTDTQYF
v_call: TRBV6-1; j_call: TRBJ1-1; clone_size: NA; d_call: NA; cdr3_nt: TGTGCCAGCAGGGCTGGACATCTGAACACTGAAGCTTTCTTT; cdr3_aa: CASRAGHLNTEAFF
v_call: TRBV4-1; j_call: TRBJ2-1; clone_size: NA; d_call: NA; cdr3_nt: TGCGCCAGCAGCCACCCTATCTATGAGCAGTTCTTC; cdr3_aa: CASSHPIYEQFF
v_call: TRBV10-3; j_call: TRBJ2-1; clone_size: once; d_call: NA; cdr3_nt: TGTGCCATCAGTGAGTCGCGGGGACCTGGGCGGAGTGAGCAGTTCTTC; cdr3_aa: CAISESRGPGRSEQFF
v_call: TRBV7-2; j_call: TRBJ2-2; clone_size: NA; d_call: TRBD2; cdr3_nt: TGTGCCAGCAGCTTGACTAGCGGGACGAACACCGGGGAGCTGTTTTTT; cdr3_aa: CASSLTSGTNTGELFF
v_call: TRBV19; j_call: TRBJ2-5; clone_size: NA; d_call: NA; cdr3_nt: TGTGCCAGTAGTATAGATACCCGGGAGACCCAGTACTTC; cdr3_aa: CASSIDTRETQYF
v_call: TRBV5-1; j_call: TRBJ2-2; clone_size: NA; d_call: TRBD1; cdr3_nt: TGCGCCAGCAGCGAAGGAAAAACGACAGGGACCGGGGAGCTGTTTTTT; cdr3_aa: CASSEGKTTGTGELFF
v_call: TRBV6-5; j_call: TRBJ1-4; clone_size: NA; d_call: TRBD1; cdr3_nt: TGTGCCAGCAGCCGGGACAGGGACGAAAAACTGTTTTTT; cdr3_aa: CASSRDRDEKLFF
v_call: TRBV5-4; j_call: TRBJ2-4; clone_size: NA; d_call: NA; cdr3_nt: TGTGCCGCCACGCTTGAGGGGGGGGTCGGAAACATTCAGTACTTC; cdr3_aa: CAATLEGGVGNIQYF
v_call: TRBV19; j_call: TRBJ1-1; clone_size: NA; d_call: TRBD1; cdr3_nt: TGTGCCAGTAGTACAGGGGGCGCGGGGAACACTGAAGCTTTCTTT; cdr3_aa: CASSTGGAGNTEAFF
v_call: TRBV19; j_call: TRBJ2-5; clone_size: once; d_call: NA; cdr3_nt: TGTGCCAGTAGTATCGTGGGGGTCCAAGAGACCCAGTACTTC; cdr3_aa: CASSIVGVQETQYF
v_call: TRBV7-2; j_call: TRBJ1-2; clone_size: NA; d_call: NA; cdr3_nt: TGTGCCAGCAGCCCTACGACTGATGGCTACACCTTC; cdr3_aa: CASSPTTDGYTF
v_call: TRBV5-1; j_call: TRBJ1-2; clone_size: NA; d_call: NA; cdr3_nt: TGCGCCAGCAGACTAACAGAAAACTATGGCTACACCTTC; cdr3_aa: CASRLTENYGYTF
v_call: TRBV20-1; j_call: TRBJ2-3; clone_size: NA; d_call: NA; cdr3_nt: TGCAGTGCTAGCTTGGCAGATACGCAGTATTTT; cdr3_aa: CSASLADTQYF
v_call: TRBV7-9; j_call: TRBJ2-1; clone_size: NA; d_call: TRBD1; cdr3_nt: TGTGCCACCCGACAGGGTCTCTACAATGAGCAGTTCTTC; cdr3_aa: CATRQGLYNEQFF
v_call: TRBV28; j_call: TRBJ1-1; clone_size: NA; d_call: NA; cdr3_nt: TGTGCCAGCAGGAAGGTAGGGGGTGGAGCTTTCTTT; cdr3_aa: CASRKVGGGAFF
v_call: TRBV5-1; j_call: TRBJ2-3; clone_size: NA; d_call: TRBD1; cdr3_nt: TGCGCCAGCAGCTTTCCGACCGGGACAGGGGATGGTACGCAGTATTTT; cdr3_aa: CASSFPTGTGDGTQYF
v_call: TRBV10-1; j_call: TRBJ2-3; clone_size: NA; d_call: NA; cdr3_nt: TGCGCCAGCAGTGATACGGGGAGGAGGGGGGCAGATACGCAGTATTTT; cdr3_aa: CASSDTGRRGADTQYF
v_call: TRBV2; j_call: TRBJ2-1; clone_size: NA; d_call: NA; cdr3_nt: TGTGCCAGCAGTGAAGTCCATGAGCAGTTCTTC; cdr3_aa: CASSEVHEQFF
v_call: TRBV5-6; j_call: TRBJ1-4; clone_size: NA; d_call: TRBD1; cdr3_nt: TGTGCCAGCAGCTGGGGACAGGTTGGACATGAAAAACTGTTTTTT; cdr3_aa: CASSWGQVGHEKLFF
v_call: TRBV30; j_call: TRBJ1-2; clone_size: NA; d_call: NA; cdr3_nt: TGTGCCTGGAGTTATAGCAGGGACCTCTATGGCTACACCTTC; cdr3_aa: CAWSYSRDLYGYTF
v_call: TRBV2; j_call: TRBJ1-1; clone_size: NA; d_call: NA; cdr3_nt: TGTGCCAGCAGTGCGGGGCAGCCGGGCGGCACTGAAGCTTTCTTT; cdr3_aa: CASSAGQPGGTEAFF
v_call: TRBV29-1; j_call: TRBJ2-3; clone_size: once; d_call: NA; cdr3_nt: TGCCACGCTTCCAGGTTGGATACGCAGTATTTT; cdr3_aa: CHASRLDTQYF
v_call: TRBV30; j_call: TRBJ1-2; clone_size: NA; d_call: TRBD1; cdr3_nt: TGTGCCTGGAGTGTAGGACAGGACTATGGCTACACCTTC; cdr3_aa: CAWSVGQDYGYTF
v_call: TRBV4-3; j_call: TRBJ2-3; clone_size: NA; d_call: TRBD1; cdr3_nt: TGCGCCAGCAGCCGGGACAGAAACACAGATACGCAGTATTTT; cdr3_aa: CASSRDRNTDTQYF
v_call: TRBV7-2; j_call: TRBJ2-7; clone_size: NA; d_call: NA; cdr3_nt: TGTGCCAGCAGCTTAGAGCCAGGAATCTCCTACGAGCAGTACTTC; cdr3_aa: CASSLEPGISYEQYF
v_call: TRBV14; j_call: TRBJ2-7; clone_size: NA; d_call: TRBD1; cdr3_nt: TGTGCCAGCAGCCAAGAATACAGGGGTCCCTACGAGCAGTACTTC; cdr3_aa: CASSQEYRGPYEQYF
v_call: TRBV2; j_call: TRBJ1-5; clone_size: NA; d_call: NA; cdr3_nt: TGTGCCAGCAGCCGCGGGGGGGAGGAACAGCCCCAGCATTTT; cdr3_aa: CASSRGGEEQPQHF
v_call: TRBV15; j_call: TRBJ2-1; clone_size: NA; d_call: NA; cdr3_nt: TGTGCCACCAGCAGAACCTACCCGAGACTAGAATTCTACAATGAGCAGTTCTTC; cdr3_aa: CATSRTYPRLEFYNEQFF
v_call: TRBV7-9; j_call: TRBJ1-1; clone_size: NA; d_call: NA; cdr3_nt: TGTGCCAGCAGCTACGCGGCTGAAGCTTTCTTT; cdr3_aa: CASSYAAEAFF
v_call: TRBV7-8; j_call: TRBJ1-2; clone_size: few; d_call: NA; cdr3_nt: TGTGCCAGCAGCTTATACGGGGGCCCTAACTATGGCTACACCTTC; cdr3_aa: CASSLYGGPNYGYTF
v_call: TRBV27; j_call: TRBJ1-1; clone_size: NA; d_call: NA; cdr3_nt: TGTGCCAGCAGTCGGACAGAGAACACTGAAGCTTTCTTT; cdr3_aa: CASSRTENTEAFF
v_call: TRBV9; j_call: TRBJ1-4; clone_size: NA; d_call: NA; cdr3_nt: TGTGCCAGCAGCGTAGATACAGGGTCTCTCGAAAAACTGTTTTTT; cdr3_aa: CASSVDTGSLEKLFF
v_call: TRBV18; j_call: TRBJ2-1; clone_size: NA; d_call: TRBD2; cdr3_nt: TGTGCCAGCTCACGGACTAGCGGGGATAGCTCCTACAATGAGCAGTTCTTC; cdr3_aa: CASSRTSGDSSYNEQFF
v_call: TRBV5-1; j_call: TRBJ2-3; clone_size: NA; d_call: TRBD1; cdr3_nt: TGCGCCAGCAGGGGACAGGGGGTTGATACGCAGTATTTT; cdr3_aa: CASRGQGVDTQYF
v_call: TRBV6-5; j_call: TRBJ2-5; clone_size: NA; d_call: NA; cdr3_nt: TGTGCCAGCAGTGAGCTGGGGGAGACCCAGTACTTC; cdr3_aa: CASSELGETQYF
v_call: TRBV7-2; j_call: TRBJ2-7; clone_size: NA; d_call: NA; cdr3_nt: TGTGCCAGCAGCCGAAGTTACGAGCAGTACTTC; cdr3_aa: CASSRSYEQYF
v_call: TRBV7-2; j_call: TRBJ2-4; clone_size: NA; d_call: NA; cdr3_nt: TGTGCCAGCAGCTTAGGTTCCAGCTATAAAAACATTCAGTACTTC; cdr3_aa: CASSLGSSYKNIQYF
v_call: TRBV5-1; j_call: TRBJ2-5; clone_size: once; d_call: NA; cdr3_nt: TGCGCCAGCAGCCGGACAGAAGAGACCCAGTACTTC; cdr3_aa: CASSRTEETQYF
v_call: TRBV7-3; j_call: TRBJ1-2; clone_size: NA; d_call: NA; cdr3_nt: TGTGCCAGCAGCGTCGGGGGGTCGAACTATGGCTACACCTTC; cdr3_aa: CASSVGGSNYGYTF
v_call: TRBV28; j_call: TRBJ1-1; clone_size: NA; d_call: NA; cdr3_nt: TGTGCCAGCAGACGAACAGGGACTGAAGCTTTCTTT; cdr3_aa: CASRRTGTEAFF
v_call: TRBV27; j_call: TRBJ2-2; clone_size: NA; d_call: TRBD1; cdr3_nt: TGTGCCAGCAATCCCACAGGGGGTAGGGAGCTGTTTTTT; cdr3_aa: CASNPTGGRELFF
v_call: TRBV19; j_call: TRBJ1-3; clone_size: NA; d_call: NA; cdr3_nt: TGTGCCAGTATCCCGACGGTTTCTGGAAACACCATATATTTT; cdr3_aa: CASIPTVSGNTIYF
v_call: TRBV27; j_call: TRBJ2-4; clone_size: NA; d_call: NA; cdr3_nt: TGTGCCAGCCAAATGGGGGGGCGCCCGGACATTCAGTACTTC; cdr3_aa: CASQMGGRPDIQYF